Listed here is a single TCR beta chain. Its antigen is unidentified. The record originates from a study of CXCR3-negative and CXCR3-positive naive CD8 T cells. Study conclusions and caveats: A higher hydrophobicity marked the TRB CDR3s of CXCR3-positive naive cells versus CXCR3-negative naive cells. Comparison of naive subsets found surface CD5 to be comparable, and TCR strength was inferred on the basis of TRB CDR3 properties. For naive cells, CXCR3-negative and CXCR3-positive subsets had similar TRBV-TRBJ usage; for memory cells, usage differed. Diversity was high in both naive subsets and much lower in memory cells.

TRB cDNA was prepared as libraries by UMI-labeled 5' RACE. TCRdb reprocessed the 5' RACE reads and stores each CDR3 protein as one record, lacking DNA. The sample's table shows some 68,000 distinct CDR3 sequences. This TCR derives from a human donor in good health. Some clones in this sample may be carry-over from other donors' samples. Sequencing used naive CXCR3+ CD8+ T cells from blood. Specified subset: CD45RO-CCR7+CD27+CD95- naive CD8+ T cells expressing CXCR3 (TNR3+).

The chain's CDR3 is CASSAIGASSTDTQYF. The chain links TRBV9 to TRBJ2-3; TCRdb's D gene call, TRBD1, goes unchecked for lack of DNA. The CDR3 covers 16 residues. The V gene's germline CDR1 is SGDLS and CDR2 YYNGEE. Full variable domain (missing parts from reference TRBV9 and TRBJ2-3): DSGVTQTPKHLITATGQRVTLRCSPRSGDLSVYWYQQSLDQGLQFLIQYYNGEERAKGNILERFSAQQFPDLHSELNLSSLELGDSALYFCASSAIGASSTDTQYFGPGTRLTVL.